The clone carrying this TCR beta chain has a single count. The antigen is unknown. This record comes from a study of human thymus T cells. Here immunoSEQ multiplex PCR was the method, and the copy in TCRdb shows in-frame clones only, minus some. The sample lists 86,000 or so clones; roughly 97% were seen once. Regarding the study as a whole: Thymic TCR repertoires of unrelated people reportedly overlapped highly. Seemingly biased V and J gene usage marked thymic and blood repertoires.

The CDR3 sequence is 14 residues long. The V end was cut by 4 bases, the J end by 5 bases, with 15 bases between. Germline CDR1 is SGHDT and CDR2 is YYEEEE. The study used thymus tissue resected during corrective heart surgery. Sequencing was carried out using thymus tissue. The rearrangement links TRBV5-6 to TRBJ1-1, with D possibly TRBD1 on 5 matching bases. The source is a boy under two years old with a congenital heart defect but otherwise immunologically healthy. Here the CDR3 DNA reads TGTGCCAGCAGCCCAGGTCCGGCAGGGACTGAAGCTTTCTTT. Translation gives CASSPGPAGTEAFF.